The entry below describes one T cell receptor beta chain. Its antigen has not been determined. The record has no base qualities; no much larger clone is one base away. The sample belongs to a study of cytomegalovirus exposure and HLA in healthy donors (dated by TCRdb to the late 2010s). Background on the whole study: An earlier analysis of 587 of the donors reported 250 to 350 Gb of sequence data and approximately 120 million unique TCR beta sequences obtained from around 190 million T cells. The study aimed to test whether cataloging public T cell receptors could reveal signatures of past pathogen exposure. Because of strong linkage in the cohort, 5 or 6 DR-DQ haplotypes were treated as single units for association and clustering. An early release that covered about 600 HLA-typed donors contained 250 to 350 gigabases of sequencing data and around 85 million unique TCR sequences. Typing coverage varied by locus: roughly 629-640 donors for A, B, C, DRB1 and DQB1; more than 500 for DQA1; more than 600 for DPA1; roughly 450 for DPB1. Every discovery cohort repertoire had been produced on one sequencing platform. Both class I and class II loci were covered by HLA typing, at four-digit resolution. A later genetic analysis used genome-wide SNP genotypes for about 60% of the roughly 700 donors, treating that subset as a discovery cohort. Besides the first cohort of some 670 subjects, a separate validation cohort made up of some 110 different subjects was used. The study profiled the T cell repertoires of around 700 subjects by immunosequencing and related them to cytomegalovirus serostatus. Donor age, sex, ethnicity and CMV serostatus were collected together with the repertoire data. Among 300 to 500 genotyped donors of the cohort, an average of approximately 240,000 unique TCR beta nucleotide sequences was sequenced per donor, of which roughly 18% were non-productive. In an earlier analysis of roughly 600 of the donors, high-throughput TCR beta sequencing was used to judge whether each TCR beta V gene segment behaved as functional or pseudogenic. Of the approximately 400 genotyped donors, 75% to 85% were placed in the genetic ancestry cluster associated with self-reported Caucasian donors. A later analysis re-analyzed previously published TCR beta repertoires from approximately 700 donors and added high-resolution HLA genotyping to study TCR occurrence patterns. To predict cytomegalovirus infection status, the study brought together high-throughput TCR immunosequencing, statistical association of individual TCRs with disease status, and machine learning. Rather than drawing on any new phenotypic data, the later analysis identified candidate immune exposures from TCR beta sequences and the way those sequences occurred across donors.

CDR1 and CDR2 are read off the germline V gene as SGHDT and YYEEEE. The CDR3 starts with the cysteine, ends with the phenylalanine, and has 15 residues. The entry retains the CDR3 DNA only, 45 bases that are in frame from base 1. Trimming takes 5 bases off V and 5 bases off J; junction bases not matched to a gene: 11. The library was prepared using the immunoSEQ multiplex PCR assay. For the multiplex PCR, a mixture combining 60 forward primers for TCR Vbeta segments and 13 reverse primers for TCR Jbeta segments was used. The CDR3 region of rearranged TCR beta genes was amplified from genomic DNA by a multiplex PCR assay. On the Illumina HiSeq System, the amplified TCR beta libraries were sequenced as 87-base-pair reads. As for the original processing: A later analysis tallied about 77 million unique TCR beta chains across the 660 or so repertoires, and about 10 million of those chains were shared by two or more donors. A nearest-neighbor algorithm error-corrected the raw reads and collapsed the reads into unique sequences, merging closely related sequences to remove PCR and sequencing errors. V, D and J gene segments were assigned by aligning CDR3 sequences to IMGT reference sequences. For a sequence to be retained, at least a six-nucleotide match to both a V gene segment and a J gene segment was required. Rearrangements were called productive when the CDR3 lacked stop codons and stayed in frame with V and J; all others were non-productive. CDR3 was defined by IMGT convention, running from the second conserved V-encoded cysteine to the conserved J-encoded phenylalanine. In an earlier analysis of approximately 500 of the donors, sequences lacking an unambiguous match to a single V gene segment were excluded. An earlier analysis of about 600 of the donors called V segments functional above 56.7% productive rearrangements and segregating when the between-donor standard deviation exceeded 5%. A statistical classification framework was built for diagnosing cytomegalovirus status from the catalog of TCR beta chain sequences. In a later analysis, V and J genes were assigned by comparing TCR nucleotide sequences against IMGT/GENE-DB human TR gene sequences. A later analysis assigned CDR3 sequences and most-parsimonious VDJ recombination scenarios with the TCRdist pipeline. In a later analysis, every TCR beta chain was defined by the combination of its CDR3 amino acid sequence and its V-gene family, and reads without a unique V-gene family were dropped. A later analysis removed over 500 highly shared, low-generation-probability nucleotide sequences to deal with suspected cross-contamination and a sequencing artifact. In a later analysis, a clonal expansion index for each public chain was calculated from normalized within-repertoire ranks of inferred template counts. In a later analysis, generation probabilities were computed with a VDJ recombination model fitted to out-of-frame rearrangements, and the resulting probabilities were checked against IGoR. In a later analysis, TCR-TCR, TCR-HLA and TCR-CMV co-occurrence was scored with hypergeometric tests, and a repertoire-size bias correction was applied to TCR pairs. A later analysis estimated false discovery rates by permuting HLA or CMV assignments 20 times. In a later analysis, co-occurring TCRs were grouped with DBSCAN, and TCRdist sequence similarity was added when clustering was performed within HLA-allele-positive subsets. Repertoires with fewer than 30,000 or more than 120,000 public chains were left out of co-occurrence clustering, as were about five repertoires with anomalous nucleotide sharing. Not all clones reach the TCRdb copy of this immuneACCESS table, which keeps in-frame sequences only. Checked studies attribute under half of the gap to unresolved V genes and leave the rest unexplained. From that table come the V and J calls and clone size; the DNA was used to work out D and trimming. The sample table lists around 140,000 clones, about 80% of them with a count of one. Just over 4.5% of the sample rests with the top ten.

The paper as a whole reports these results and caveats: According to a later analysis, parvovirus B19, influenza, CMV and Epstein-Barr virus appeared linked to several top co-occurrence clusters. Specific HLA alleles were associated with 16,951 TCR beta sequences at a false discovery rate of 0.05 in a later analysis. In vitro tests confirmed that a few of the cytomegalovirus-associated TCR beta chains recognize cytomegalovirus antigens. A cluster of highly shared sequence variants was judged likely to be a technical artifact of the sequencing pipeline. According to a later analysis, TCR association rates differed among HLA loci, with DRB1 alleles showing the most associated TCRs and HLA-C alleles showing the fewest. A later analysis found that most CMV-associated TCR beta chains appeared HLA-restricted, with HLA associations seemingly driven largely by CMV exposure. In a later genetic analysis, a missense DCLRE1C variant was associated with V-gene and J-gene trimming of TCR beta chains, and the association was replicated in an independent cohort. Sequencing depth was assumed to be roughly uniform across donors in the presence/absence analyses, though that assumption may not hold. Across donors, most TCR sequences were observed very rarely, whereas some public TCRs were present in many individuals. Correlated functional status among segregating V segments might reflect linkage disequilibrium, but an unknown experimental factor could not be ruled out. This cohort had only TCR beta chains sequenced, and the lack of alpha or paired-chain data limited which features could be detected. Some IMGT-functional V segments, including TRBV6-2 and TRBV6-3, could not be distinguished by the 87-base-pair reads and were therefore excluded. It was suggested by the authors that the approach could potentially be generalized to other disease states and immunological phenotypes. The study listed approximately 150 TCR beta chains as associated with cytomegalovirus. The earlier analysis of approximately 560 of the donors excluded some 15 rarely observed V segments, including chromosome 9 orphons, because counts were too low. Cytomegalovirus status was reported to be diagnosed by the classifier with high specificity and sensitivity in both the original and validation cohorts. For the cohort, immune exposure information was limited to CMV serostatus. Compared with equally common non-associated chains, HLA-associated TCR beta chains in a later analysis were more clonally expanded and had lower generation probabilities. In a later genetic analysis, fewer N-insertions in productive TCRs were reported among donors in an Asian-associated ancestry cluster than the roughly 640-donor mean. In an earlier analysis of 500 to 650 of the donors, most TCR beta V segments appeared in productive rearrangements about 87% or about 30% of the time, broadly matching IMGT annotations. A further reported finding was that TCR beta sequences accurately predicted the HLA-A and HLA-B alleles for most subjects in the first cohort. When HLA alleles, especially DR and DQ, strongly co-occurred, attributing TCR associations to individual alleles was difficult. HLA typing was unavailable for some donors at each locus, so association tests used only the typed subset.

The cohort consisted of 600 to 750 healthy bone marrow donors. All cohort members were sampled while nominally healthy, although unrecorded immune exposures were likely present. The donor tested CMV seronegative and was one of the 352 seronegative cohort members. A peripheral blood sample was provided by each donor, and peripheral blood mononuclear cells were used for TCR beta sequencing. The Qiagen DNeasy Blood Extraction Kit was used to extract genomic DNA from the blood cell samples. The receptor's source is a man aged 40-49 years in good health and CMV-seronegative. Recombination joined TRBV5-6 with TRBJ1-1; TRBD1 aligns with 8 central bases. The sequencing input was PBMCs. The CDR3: CASSPVGQGETEAFF. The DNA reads TGTGCCAGCAGTCCGGTTGGACAGGGCGAGACTGAAGCTTTCTTT.